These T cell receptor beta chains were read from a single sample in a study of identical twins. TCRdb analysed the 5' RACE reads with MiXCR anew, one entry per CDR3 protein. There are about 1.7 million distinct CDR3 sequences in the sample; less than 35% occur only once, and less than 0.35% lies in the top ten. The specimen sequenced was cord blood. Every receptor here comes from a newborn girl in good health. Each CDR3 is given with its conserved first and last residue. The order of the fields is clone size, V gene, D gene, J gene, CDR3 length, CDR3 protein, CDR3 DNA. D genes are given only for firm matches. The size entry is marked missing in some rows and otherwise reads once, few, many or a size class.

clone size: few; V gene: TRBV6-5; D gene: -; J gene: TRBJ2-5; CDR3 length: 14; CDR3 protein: CASSYSFREITQYF; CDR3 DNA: TGTGCCAGCAGTTACTCGTTCAGGGAAATCACCCAGTACTTC
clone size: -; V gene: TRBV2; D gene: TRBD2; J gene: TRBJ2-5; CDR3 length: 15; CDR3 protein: CASSWTSGGMETQYF; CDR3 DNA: TGTGCCAGCAGTTGGACTAGCGGGGGGATGGAGACCCAGTACTTC
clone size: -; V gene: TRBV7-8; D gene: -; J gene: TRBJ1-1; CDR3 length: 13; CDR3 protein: CASSSVRTAEAFF; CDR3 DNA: TGTGCCAGCAGCTCTGTGAGGACAGCTGAAGCTTTCTTT
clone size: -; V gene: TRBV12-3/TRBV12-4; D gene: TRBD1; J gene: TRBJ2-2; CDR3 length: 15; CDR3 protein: CASSGQGEPPGELFF; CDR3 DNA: TGTGCCAGCAGTGGACAGGGGGAGCCACCCGGGGAGCTGTTTTTT
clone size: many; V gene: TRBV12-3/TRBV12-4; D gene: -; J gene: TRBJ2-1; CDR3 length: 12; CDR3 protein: CASSFVLNEQFF; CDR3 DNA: TGTGCCAGCAGTTTCGTTTTGAATGAGCAGTTCTTC
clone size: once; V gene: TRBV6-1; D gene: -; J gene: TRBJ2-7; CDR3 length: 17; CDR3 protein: CASSKAPRSGGTYEQYF; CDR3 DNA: TGTGCCAGCAGTAAAGCCCCCCGGAGTGGCGGTACCTACGAGCAGTACTTC
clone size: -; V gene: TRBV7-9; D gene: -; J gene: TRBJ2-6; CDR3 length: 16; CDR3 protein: CASSYSRDSGANVLTF; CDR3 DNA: TGTGCCAGCAGCTATTCCCGGGACTCTGGGGCCAACGTCCTGACTTTC
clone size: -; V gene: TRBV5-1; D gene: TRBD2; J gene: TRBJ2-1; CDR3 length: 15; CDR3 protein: CASSRLAAKGNEQFF; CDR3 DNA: TGCGCCAGCAGCCGCCTAGCGGCCAAAGGAAATGAGCAGTTCTTC
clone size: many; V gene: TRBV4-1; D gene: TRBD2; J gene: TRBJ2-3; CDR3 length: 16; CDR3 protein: CASSQDTSGLADTQYF; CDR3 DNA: TGCGCCAGCAGCCAAGATACTAGCGGGCTGGCGGATACGCAGTATTTT
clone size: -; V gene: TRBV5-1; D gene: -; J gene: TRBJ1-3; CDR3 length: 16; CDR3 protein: CASSLVGSGPGNTIYF; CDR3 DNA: TGCGCCAGCAGCTTGGTGGGATCAGGGCCTGGAAACACCATATATTTT
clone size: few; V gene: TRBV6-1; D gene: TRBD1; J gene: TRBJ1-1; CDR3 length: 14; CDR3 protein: CASGTGGRGTEAFF; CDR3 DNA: TGTGCCAGCGGGACAGGGGGCCGGGGCACTGAAGCTTTCTTT
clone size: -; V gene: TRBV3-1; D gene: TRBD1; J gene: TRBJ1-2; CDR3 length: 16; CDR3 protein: CASSQAPTGANYGYTF; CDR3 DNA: TGTGCCAGCAGCCAAGCCCCGACAGGGGCAAACTATGGCTACACCTTC
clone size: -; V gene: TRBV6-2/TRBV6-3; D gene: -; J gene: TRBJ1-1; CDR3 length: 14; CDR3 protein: CASSYADGYTEAFF; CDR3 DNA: TGTGCCAGCAGTTACGCGGACGGGTACACTGAAGCTTTCTTT
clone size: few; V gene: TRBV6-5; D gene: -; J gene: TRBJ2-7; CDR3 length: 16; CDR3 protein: CASSYSSYVASYEQYF; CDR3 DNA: TGTGCCAGCAGTTACTCGAGTTACGTGGCCTCCTACGAGCAGTACTTC
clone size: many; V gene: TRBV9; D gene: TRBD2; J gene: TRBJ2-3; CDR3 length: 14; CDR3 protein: CASSVGTSGDTQYF; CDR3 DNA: TGTGCCAGCAGCGTAGGGACTAGCGGGGATACGCAGTATTTT
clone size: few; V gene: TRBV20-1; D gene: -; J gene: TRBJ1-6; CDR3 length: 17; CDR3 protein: CSARSSLTASYNSPLHF; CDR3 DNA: TGCAGTGCTAGATCCTCCCTGACAGCAAGCTATAATTCACCCCTCCACTTT
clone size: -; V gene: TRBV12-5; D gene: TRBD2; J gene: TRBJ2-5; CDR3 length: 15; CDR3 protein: CASGLGLAGAETQYF; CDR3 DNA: TGTGCTAGTGGTTTGGGACTAGCGGGGGCAGAGACCCAGTACTTC
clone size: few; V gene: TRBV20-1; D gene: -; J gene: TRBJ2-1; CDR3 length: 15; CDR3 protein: CSGAPSPSSYNEQFF; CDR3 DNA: TGCAGTGGCGCGCCTAGTCCCAGCTCCTACAATGAGCAGTTCTTC
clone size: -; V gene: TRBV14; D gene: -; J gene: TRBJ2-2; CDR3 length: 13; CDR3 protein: CAGSKLMTGELFF; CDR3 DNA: TGTGCCGGCAGCAAGCTAATGACCGGGGAGCTGTTTTTT
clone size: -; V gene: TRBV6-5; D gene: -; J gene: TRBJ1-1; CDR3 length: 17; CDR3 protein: CASSWRGGGQGNTEAFF; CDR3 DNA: TGTGCCAGCAGTTGGAGGGGCGGGGGGCAAGGGAACACTGAAGCTTTCTTT
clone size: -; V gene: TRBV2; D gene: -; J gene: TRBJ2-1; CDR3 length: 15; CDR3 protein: CASWSPGDRANEQFF; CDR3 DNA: TGTGCCAGCTGGAGCCCGGGAGATCGGGCTAATGAGCAGTTCTTC
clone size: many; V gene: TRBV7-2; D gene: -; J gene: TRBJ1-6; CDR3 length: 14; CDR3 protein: CASSSQGANSPLHF; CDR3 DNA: TGTGCCAGCAGCTCACAGGGAGCGAATTCACCCCTCCACTTT
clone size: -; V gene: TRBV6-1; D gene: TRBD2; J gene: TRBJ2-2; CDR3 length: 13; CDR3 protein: CASASGITGELFF; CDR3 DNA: TGTGCCAGCGCTAGCGGGATAACCGGGGAGCTGTTTTTT
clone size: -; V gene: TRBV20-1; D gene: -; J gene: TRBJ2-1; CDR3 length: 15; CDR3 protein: CSARDGTNRRDEQFF; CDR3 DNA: TGCAGTGCCAGGGATGGGACGAACCGGAGGGATGAGCAGTTCTTC
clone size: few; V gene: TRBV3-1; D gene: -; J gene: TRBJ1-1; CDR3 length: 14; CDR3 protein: CASSPRSSNTEAFF; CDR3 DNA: TGTGCCAGCAGCCCCCGGTCCTCGAACACTGAAGCTTTCTTT
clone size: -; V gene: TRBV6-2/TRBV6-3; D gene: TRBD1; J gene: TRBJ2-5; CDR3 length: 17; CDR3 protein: CASSYHKGQAPYNEQYF; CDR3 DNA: TGTGCCAGCAGTTACCACAAAGGACAGGCCCCCTACAATGAGCAGTACTTC
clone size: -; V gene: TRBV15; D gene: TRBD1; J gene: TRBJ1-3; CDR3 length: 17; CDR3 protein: CATSSEPGQGSGNTIYF; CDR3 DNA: TGTGCCACCAGCAGCGAACCGGGACAGGGGTCAGGAAACACCATATATTTT
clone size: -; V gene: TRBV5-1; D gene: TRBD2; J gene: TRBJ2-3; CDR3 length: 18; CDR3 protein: CASSSGLAGVPGTDTQYF; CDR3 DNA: TGCGCCAGCAGCTCGGGACTAGCGGGGGTACCTGGCACAGATACGCAGTATTTT
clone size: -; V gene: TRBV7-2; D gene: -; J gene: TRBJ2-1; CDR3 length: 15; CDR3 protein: CASSPGTLSYNEQFF; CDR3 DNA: TGTGCCAGCAGCCCCGGGACTCTGTCCTACAATGAGCAGTTCTTC
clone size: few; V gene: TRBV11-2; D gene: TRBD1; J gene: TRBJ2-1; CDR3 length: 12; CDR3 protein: CASSTGGAEQFF; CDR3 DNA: TGTGCCAGCAGCACAGGGGGCGCTGAGCAGTTCTTC
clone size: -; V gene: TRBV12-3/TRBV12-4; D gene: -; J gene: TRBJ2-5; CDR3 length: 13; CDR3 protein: CASSLKLGGAQYF; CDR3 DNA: TGTGCCAGCAGTTTAAAGTTAGGCGGGGCCCAGTACTTC
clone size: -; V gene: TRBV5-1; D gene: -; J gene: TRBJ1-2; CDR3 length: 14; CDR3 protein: CASSPGSFNYGYTF; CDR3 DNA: TGCGCCAGCAGCCCAGGGTCCTTTAACTATGGCTACACCTTC
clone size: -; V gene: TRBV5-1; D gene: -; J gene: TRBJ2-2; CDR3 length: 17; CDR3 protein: CASSYFVVGLVAGELFF; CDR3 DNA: TGCGCCAGCAGCTATTTCGTCGTGGGGCTAGTCGCCGGGGAGCTGTTTTTT
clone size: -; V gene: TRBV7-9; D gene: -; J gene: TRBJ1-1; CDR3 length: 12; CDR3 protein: CASATANTEAFF; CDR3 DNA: TGTGCCAGCGCGACGGCGAACACTGAAGCTTTCTTT
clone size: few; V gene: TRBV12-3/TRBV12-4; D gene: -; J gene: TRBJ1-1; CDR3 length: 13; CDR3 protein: CASTQGLNTEAFF; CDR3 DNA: TGTGCCAGCACTCAGGGACTGAACACTGAAGCTTTCTTT
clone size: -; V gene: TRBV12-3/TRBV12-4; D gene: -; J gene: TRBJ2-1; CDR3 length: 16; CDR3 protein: CASSLAIGSSYNEQFF; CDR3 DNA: TGTGCCAGCAGTTTAGCGATAGGGAGCTCCTACAATGAGCAGTTCTTC